These 30 T cell receptor beta chains came from one sample sequenced in a study of T cells after somatic rescue of genetic block. Here immunoSEQ multiplex PCR was the method, and the copy in TCRdb shows in-frame clones only, minus some. The sample carries around 100,000 clones, around 90% recorded once. The sequenced sample consisted of peripheral blood mononuclear cells (PBMCs). These receptor sequences come from a woman aged 18-29 years.

The chain is built from TRBV7-9 and TRBJ2-1; the D is unclear. The CDR3 is 14 amino acids. Trimming took 11 bases from V and 2 from J, leaving 16 bases between them. Germline CDR1 SEHNR, CDR2 FQNEAQ (reference sequence). The CDR3 DNA sequence: TGTGCCCAGAATAGGGCAGGTCCCTACAATGAGCAGTTCTTC. Protein product: CAQNRAGPYNEQFF.

The chain recombines TRBV2 with TRBJ1-1; D is unclear. The V gene's germline CDR1 is SNHLY and CDR2 FYNNEI. This CDR3 is 15 amino acids long. The V gene lost 7 bases and the J gene lost 0 bases, with 15 bases spanning the gap. CDR3 region: CASILRARMNTEAFF. DNA for the CDR3: TGTGCCAGCATTCTAAGGGCACGGATGAACACTGAAGCTTTCTTT.

The chain recombines TRBV30 with TRBJ1-2; possibly TRBD1 for D (6 bases). Trimming pared 5 bases from V and 4 bases from J, leaving 8 bases between. CDR1 GTSNPN and CDR2 SVGIG come from the germline V gene (reference sequence). The CDR3 has 11 amino acids. As DNA, the CDR3 is TGTGCCTGGGGACAGCCCTATGGCTACACCTTC. This codes for CAWGQPYGYTF.

CDR3 coding DNA: TGTGCCAGCACAAGCCGTCTCGGCTCACCCCTCCACTTT. It encodes CASTSRLGSPLHF. The chain links TRBV6-1 to TRBJ1-6; D call uncertain. The CDR3 has 13 residues. Germline-derived CDR1 and CDR2 are MNHNS and SASEGT. Trimming removed 7 bases at V and 10 bases at J, with 14 bases between.

This clone occurred a few times. This chain connects TRBV30 to TRBJ1-1; D gene unclear. Trimming removed 2 bases from V and 6 bases from J, with 10 bases in between. Looked up from germline, CDR1 is GTSNPN and CDR2 is SVGIG (reference sequence). The CDR3 is 12 residues long. For the CDR3, the DNA is TGTGCCTGGAGTCCCCAGCGGGCTGAAGCTTTCTTT. Its translation is CAWSPQRAEAFF.

V gene TRBV5-4 combines with J gene TRBJ2-4, with a possible D match to TRBD1 (5 bases). The CDR3 sequence is 14 residues long. Looked up from germline, CDR1 is SGHNT and CDR2 is YYREEE (reference sequence). Deletions cut 5 bases from V and 0 bases from J, with 9 bases between. The CDR3 sequence: CASSMGLAKNIQYF. CDR3 sequence (DNA): TGTGCCAGCAGTATGGGGCTAGCCAAAAACATTCAGTACTTC.

This chain joins TRBV7-2 and TRBJ1-2; unclear D gene. Per the germline V gene, CDR1 is SGHTA and CDR2 is FQGNSA. This CDR3 spans 13 amino acids. V was trimmed by 3 bases and J by 0 bases, leaving 5 bases between them. The CDR3 nucleotides read TGTGCCAGCAGCTTCCAGGCTAACTATGGCTACACCTTC. Its protein product is CASSFQANYGYTF.

V and J are TRBV6-6 and TRBJ2-3; 8 positions match TRBD2. This CDR3 region has 16 residues. The V gene end was trimmed by 2 bases and the J gene end by 1 base; junction bases not matched to a gene: 5. CDR1 and CDR2 (germline): MNHNY, SVGAGI (reference sequence). The CDR3 DNA sequence: TGTGCCAGCAGTTACCCCGGACTAGCTGGCACAGATACGCAGTATTTT. It yields the protein CASSYPGLAGTDTQYF.

The chain's CDR3 is CSVPGTGGGTQYF. The CDR3 nucleotides read TGCAGCGTTCCCGGGACAGGGGGAGGGACCCAGTACTTC. The gene calls are TRBV29-1 and TRBJ2-5; 11 bases match TRBD1. Germline V gene sequence: CDR1 SQVTM, CDR2 ANQGSEA. The V gene end was trimmed by 5 bases and the J gene end by 7 bases; junction bases not matched to a gene: 6. This CDR3 is built from 13 residues.

CDR3 residues: CSVGTGEIEAFF. CDR3 DNA: TGCAGCGTCGGGACAGGGGAAATTGAAGCTTTCTTT. This sequence joins TRBV29-1 and TRBJ1-1; TRBD1 matches at 10 bases. The V gene end was trimmed by 6 bases and the J gene end by 7 bases; junction bases not matched to a gene: 5. The CDR3 runs to 12 residues. Per the germline V gene, CDR1 is SQVTM and CDR2 is ANQGSEA.

The table lists this clone with a few counts. This chain joins TRBV6-1 and TRBJ1-1; D gene unclear. V was trimmed by 0 bases and J by 0 bases, leaving 2 bases between them. The CDR3 consists of 13 residues. Germline V lookup: CDR1 MNHNS, CDR2 SASEGT. The CDR3 here is CASSEALNTEAFF. The CDR3 bases are TGTGCCAGCAGTGAAGCCCTGAACACTGAAGCTTTCTTT.

This chain uses TRBV5-8 with TRBJ2-7; D gene ambiguous. The CDR3 length is 11 residues. V was trimmed by 4 bases and J by 3 bases, leaving 5 bases between them. Germline-derived CDR1 and CDR2 are SGHTS and YDEGEE. The CDR3, as DNA: TGTGCCAGCAGCGCTAGCTACGAGCAGTACTTC. This translates into CASSASYEQYF.

The V call is TRBV4-1, the J call TRBJ1-2, with 7 bases that match TRBD1. CDR3 length: 15 residues. Germline assignment: CDR1 MGHRA and CDR2 YSYEKL. V gave up 0 bases and J gave up 5 bases; unmatched junction bases: 6. The CDR3 protein is CASSQDRGLGYGYTF. In DNA form, the CDR3 reads TGCGCCAGCAGCCAAGATAGGGGGCTGGGGTATGGCTACACCTTC.

The chain uses TRBV5-4 and TRBJ1-2; D is ambiguous. Germline V gives CDR1 SGHNT, CDR2 YYREEE (reference sequence). Trimming cost V 2 bases and J 6 bases, with 11 bases left between them. CDR3 size: 13 residues. Here the CDR3 reads CASSFIGRDGYTF. The CDR3 DNA follows: TGTGCCAGCAGCTTCATAGGGAGAGATGGCTACACCTTC. The full variable domain, rest sourced from reference TRBV5-4 and TRBJ1-2, is ETGVTQSPTHLIKTRGQQVTLRCSSQSGHNTVSWYQQALGQGPQFIFQYYREEENGRGNFPPRFSGLQFPNYSSELNVNALELDDSALYLCASSFIGRDGYTFGSGTRLTVV.

The V gene is TRBV6-1, the J gene TRBJ2-5; 7 bases match TRBD1. The CDR3 length is 15 residues. From germline, CDR1 is MNHNS and CDR2 SASEGT. V lost 4 bases, J lost 0 bases, and 5 bases stayed unmatched. Here the CDR3 DNA reads TGTGCCAGCAGTGGACAGGGCCGGTACCAAGAGACCCAGTACTTC. This translates into CASSGQGRYQETQYF.

The gene calls are TRBV12-5 and TRBJ1-4; TRBD1 agrees at 10 bases. The length of the CDR3 is 15 residues. Germline CDR1 and CDR2: LGHNT and FRNRAP. V dropped 3 bases and J dropped 5; count of bases not matched to a gene: 3. As DNA, the CDR3 is TGTGCTAGTGGTTTACGGACAGGGGGAAATGAAAAACTGTTTTTT. Its protein product is CASGLRTGGNEKLFF.

This sequence joins TRBV12-5 and TRBJ2-2; 10 bases map to TRBD1. The CDR3 sequence is 16 residues long. V shed 3 bases, J shed 7 bases, and the junction held 8 bases outside the gene matches. Germline-derived CDR1 and CDR2 are LGHNT and FRNRAP. The CDR3, as DNA: TGTGCTAGTGGTTTAGACAGGGGGCGTTTTGGCGGGGAGCTGTTTTTT. As protein: CASGLDRGRFGGELFF.

This rearrangement joins TRBV7-6 to TRBJ1-4; 7 positions match TRBD1. CDR3 length: 14 residues. Germline CDR1 and CDR2: SGHVS and FNYEAQ. V gave up 5 bases and J gave up 4 bases; unmatched junction bases: 4. The CDR3 DNA reads as TGTGCCAGCAGCCCCCGACAGGGTAATGAAAAACTGTTTTTT. Its translation is CASSPRQGNEKLFF.

The V and J genes are TRBV27 and TRBJ1-5; D possibly corresponds to TRBD1 (5 bases). The germline V and J ends were trimmed by 3 bases and 4 bases, with 7 bases remaining between them. CDR3 length: 13 residues. The germline CDR1 and CDR2 sequences are MNHEY and SMNVEV (reference sequence). This CDR3 reads CASSLGQNQPQHF. The CDR3 bases are TGTGCCAGCAGTTTGGGGCAAAATCAGCCCCAGCATTTT.

The rearrangement links TRBV11-2 to TRBJ1-4; D is unresolved. Germline V gene sequence: CDR1 SGHAT, CDR2 FQNNGV. The CDR3 totals 10 residues. V was trimmed by 7 bases and J by 10 bases, leaving 7 bases between them. CDR3 in amino acids: CASTFGKLFF. CDR3 coding DNA: TGTGCCAGCACCTTTGGAAAACTGTTTTTT. Looking up the rest from reference TRBV11-2 and TRBJ1-4 gives the full variable domain: EAGVAQSPRYKIIEKRQSVAFWCNPISGHATLYWYQQILGQGPKLLIQFQNNGVVDDSQLPKDRFSAERLKGVDSTLKIQPAKLEDSAVYLCASTFGKLFFGSGTQLSVL.

The chain is built from TRBV4-3 and TRBJ2-3; no clear D gene. The CDR3 contains 15 residues. Germline assignment: CDR1 LGHNA and CDR2 YSLEER. V lost 0 bases and J 3 bases, leaving 10 bases between the germline ends. CDR3 sequence reads: CASSQDGVGTDTQYF. The CDR3 DNA is TGCGCCAGCAGCCAAGATGGGGTGGGAACAGATACGCAGTATTTT.

The chain carries TRBV29-1 and TRBJ2-7; D perhaps matches TRBD2 (5 bases). This CDR3 has 12 residues. The V gene lost 7 bases and the J gene lost 4 bases, with 14 bases spanning the gap. CDR1 and CDR2 (germline): SQVTM, ANQGSEA. The chain's CDR3 is CSGKEAGYEQYF. CDR3 in DNA: TGCAGCGGGAAGGAGGCAGGTTACGAGCAGTACTTC.

The chain couples TRBV27 to TRBJ2-1; a weak D match, TRBD2 (5 bases). The CDR3 loop spans 13 amino acids. V dropped 3 bases and J dropped 3 bases, with 6 bases sitting between them. Germline CDR1 is MNHEY and CDR2 is SMNVEV (reference sequence). The CDR3 loop reads CASSFGVYNEQFF. The CDR3 DNA follows: TGTGCCAGCAGTTTCGGGGTCTACAATGAGCAGTTCTTC.

This clone was seen just once. The V gene is TRBV28, the J gene TRBJ1-1; 9 bases are a match to TRBD1. V shed 4 bases and J 4 bases; nucleotides not matched to a gene: 7. Germline V gene sequence: CDR1 MDHEN, CDR2 SYDVKM. This CDR3 is built from 15 residues. CDR3 protein: CASSSTGQGGTEAFF. In nucleotides, the CDR3 is TGTGCCAGCAGTTCTACGGGACAGGGTGGCACTGAAGCTTTCTTT. Complete variable domain (other parts from reference TRBV28 and TRBJ1-1): DVKVTQSSRYLVKRTGEKVFLECVQDMDHENMFWYRQDPGLGLRLIYFSYDVKMKEKGDIPEGYSVSREKKERFSLILESASTNQTSMYLCASSSTGQGGTEAFFGQGTRLTVV.

V usage is TRBV7-8 and J usage is TRBJ2-1; D is unresolved. This CDR3 spans 12 amino acids. With 6 bases removed from V and 2 bases from J, the gap between germline ends came to 5 bases. Germline values: CDR1 SGHVS, CDR2 FQNEAQ. CDR3 loop: CASRMTYNEQFF. The CDR3 DNA sequence: TGTGCCAGCAGAATGACCTACAATGAGCAGTTCTTC. The variable domain in full, completed from reference TRBV7-8 and TRBJ2-1, reads GAGVSQSPRYKVAKRGQDVALRCDPISGHVSLFWYQQALGQGPEFLTYFQNEAQLDKSGLPSDRFFAERPEGSVSTLKIQRTQQEDSAVYLCASRMTYNEQFFGPGTRLTVL.

The chain is built from TRBV5-1 and TRBJ2-1, with D uncertain. This CDR3 contains 13 residues. Trimming removed 4 bases at V and 9 bases at J, with 14 bases between. In germline, CDR1 is SGHRS, CDR2 YFSETQ. In DNA form, the CDR3 reads TGCGCCAGCAGCGTTACCTTAACAAGTGAGCAGTTCTTC. Its translation is CASSVTLTSEQFF.

CDR3 sequence: CASSLGLAGIEQYF. CDR3 nucleotides: TGCGCCAGCAGCTTGGGACTAGCGGGGATCGAGCAGTACTTC. The chain carries TRBV5-1 and TRBJ2-7; TRBD2 matches at 11 bases. Looked up from germline, CDR1 is SGHRS and CDR2 is YFSETQ. The CDR3 consists of 14 residues. J gave up 6 bases and V 0 bases, and 2 bases lay outside the gene matches.

V gene TRBV20-1 combines with J gene TRBJ2-3; D gene uncertain. V lost 5 bases and J lost 3, with 6 bases in between. The CDR3 is 11 residues long. CDR1 and CDR2 from the germline V gene are DFQATT and SNEGSKA (reference sequence). For the CDR3, the DNA is TGCAGTGCTGACCTGACAGATACGCAGTATTTT. The encoded protein is CSADLTDTQYF.

The genes are TRBV7-6 and TRBJ2-3; 11 bases align to TRBD2. V was pared by 5 bases and J by 1 base, with 2 bases of the junction left unmatched. The CDR3 contains 15 residues. Germline CDR1 reads SGHVS; CDR2 reads FNYEAQ. CDR3 region: CASSQGLAGTDTQYF. The CDR3 DNA follows: TGTGCCAGCAGCCAGGGACTAGCGGGCACAGATACGCAGTATTTT.

The rearrangement joins TRBV6-5 to TRBJ1-5; D may be TRBD1 (5 bases). Germline CDR1 MNHEY, CDR2 SVGAGI. The CDR3 has 11 residues. The germline V and J ends were trimmed by 6 bases and 5 bases, with 5 bases remaining between them. CDR3 region: CASRGDQPQHF. CDR3 DNA: TGTGCCAGCAGAGGGGATCAGCCCCAGCATTTT.